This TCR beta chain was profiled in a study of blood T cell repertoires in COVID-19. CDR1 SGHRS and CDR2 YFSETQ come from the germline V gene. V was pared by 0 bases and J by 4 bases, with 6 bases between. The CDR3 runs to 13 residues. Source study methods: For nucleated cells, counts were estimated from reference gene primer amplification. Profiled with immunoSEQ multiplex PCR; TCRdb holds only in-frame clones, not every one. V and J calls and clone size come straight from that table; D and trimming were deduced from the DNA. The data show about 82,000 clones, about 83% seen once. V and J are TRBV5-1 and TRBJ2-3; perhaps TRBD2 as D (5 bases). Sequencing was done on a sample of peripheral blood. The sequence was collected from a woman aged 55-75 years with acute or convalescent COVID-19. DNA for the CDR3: TGCGCCAGCAGCTTGGAGAGGGCAGATACGCAGTATTTT. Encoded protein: CASSLERADTQYF.